One sample yielded the 27 T cell receptor beta chains listed below, sequenced in a study of regulatory T cells in long-lasting Graves disease. Building the TCR beta libraries relied on iRepertoire HTBI primers, and CDR3 regions underwent Arm-PCR. TCRdb re-derived calls from the multiplex PCR reads in MiXCR, one entry per CDR3 protein. The sample consists of hundreds of thousands of distinct CDR3 sequences, 25% to 35% of them appearing once. The time point: persistent/refractory GD, antithyroid drugs over 5 years with positive TRAb. Extracted RNA from PBMCs served as the source of the TCR library. This specimen was peripheral blood mononuclear cells (PBMCs), taken when the disease was refractory, from a patient treated with antithyroid drugs. Receptors originate from a female donor with Graves disease.

This clonotype was detected once. This chain joins TRBV25-1 and TRBJ1-4; D may be TRBD1 (5 bases). CDR3 length equals 16 residues. Germline values: CDR1 MGHDK, CDR2 SYGVNS. The V end was cut by 4 bases, the J end by 8 bases, with 20 bases between. CDR3 DNA: TGTGCCAGCAGTGGTGGGGGGTCTCTGGGAAGAGAAAAACTGTTTTTT. This codes for CASSGGGSLGREKLFF.

In DNA form, the CDR3 reads TGTGCCAGCAGTTTAGATTGGTACGATGAGCAGTTCTTC. Translated, it gives CASSLDWYDEQFF. The chain couples TRBV27 to TRBJ2-1; D is ambiguous. The CDR3 sequence is 13 residues long. V was cut by 2 bases and J by 8 bases, with 10 bases left in between. Germline V lookup: CDR1 MNHEY, CDR2 SMNVEV (reference sequence).

This clonotype has just a few counts. The rearrangement joins TRBV12-5 to TRBJ2-7; the match to TRBD2 covers 10 bases. This CDR3 is built from 14 residues. CDR1 is LGHNT, CDR2 FRNRAP, per germline. J gave up 13 bases and V 2 bases, and 11 bases lay outside the gene matches. CDR3 in DNA: TGTGCTAGTGGTTTGTTTGGTAGCGGGAGGACCCTTTACTTC. As protein: CASGLFGSGRTLYF. Full variable domain (missing parts from reference TRBV12-5 and TRBJ2-7): DARVTQTPRHKVTEMGQEVTMRCQPILGHNTVFWYRQTMMQGLELLAYFRNRAPLDDSGMPKDRFSAEMPDATLATLKIQPSEPRDSAVYFCASGLFGSGRTLYFGPGTRLTVT.

The CDR3 DNA follows: TGCAGCGTTGGATCGACAGGGTGGTTGCATGGCTACACCTTC. Protein product: CSVGSTGWLHGYTF. V and J are TRBV29-1 and TRBJ1-2, with TRBD1 matching 7 bases. Germline CDR1 reads SQVTM; CDR2 reads ANQGSEA. The CDR3 contains 14 residues. With V trimmed by 4 bases and J by 6 bases, 11 bases remained unmatched.

The sample holds many counts of this clonotype. This chain connects TRBV28 to TRBJ1-2; the D is unclear. There are 14 residues in the CDR3. Germline CDR1 reads MDHEN; CDR2 reads SYDVKM. The V end was cut by 7 bases, the J end by 3 bases, with 15 bases between. The DNA of the CDR3 is TGTGCCAGCACCCTATGGCGGGCCGACTATGGCTACACCTTC. It translates to CASTLWRADYGYTF.

This clonotype was picked up a small number of times. The rearrangement joins TRBV3-1 to TRBJ1-4; D gene unclear. CDR3 length: 15 amino acids. V lost 0 bases, J lost 8 bases, and 13 bases lay in between. Germline V gives CDR1 LGHDT, CDR2 YNNKEL (reference sequence). The CDR3 nucleotides are TGTGCCAGCAGCCAAGAGGAGATTATAGGCGAAAAACTGTTTTTT. It codes for CASSQEEIIGEKLFF.

Concerning this clonotype: The junction shows a germline mismatch at one end, possibly a read error. V usage is TRBV27 and J usage is TRBJ2-7, with 7 bases fitting TRBD2. Germline V gene data show CDR1 as MNHEY and CDR2 as SMNVEV (reference sequence). This CDR3 has 15 amino acids. The CDR3: CASSFKPTSAYGQYF. As DNA, the CDR3 is TGTGCCAGCAGTTTCAAACCCACTAGCGCCTACGGGCAGTACTTC.

V is TRBV19 and J is TRBJ1-4, with D possibly matching TRBD1 (6 bases). This CDR3 comprises 16 residues. V was pared by 6 bases and J by 0 bases, with 14 bases between. Germline loops: CDR1 LNHDA, CDR2 SQIVND (reference sequence). The CDR3 reads CASSRQESTTNEKLFF. The CDR3 DNA follows: TGTGCCAGTAGCCGACAGGAATCGACAACTAATGAAAAACTGTTTTTT.

The sample holds many counts of this clonotype. CDR3 protein: CSARDTGDVAKNIQYF. In nucleotides, the CDR3 is TGCAGTGCTAGAGATACAGGGGATGTCGCCAAAAACATTCAGTACTTC. The chain carries TRBV20-1 and TRBJ2-4, with 7 bases lining up with TRBD1. Losses at the gene ends were 0 bases for V and 1 base for J; bases not matched to a gene: 6. Germline CDR1 reads DFQATT; CDR2 reads SNEGSKA (reference sequence). This CDR3 contains 16 residues.

This chain joins TRBV7-2 and TRBJ2-5; D unresolved. The CDR3 has 15 amino acids. V was clipped by 0 bases and J by 5 bases, with 13 bases between them. In germline, CDR1 is SGHTA, CDR2 FQGNSA. The CDR3 DNA reads as TGTGCCAGCAGCTTAGCGCTGAGAGTCAGTGAGACCCAGTACTTC. This codes for CASSLALRVSETQYF.

This clonotype was picked up many times. The chain employs TRBV27 and TRBJ1-2; 12 nucleotides agree with TRBD1. With 6 bases clipped from V and 4 bases from J, the junction kept 6 bases outside the gene matches. Germline loops: CDR1 MNHEY, CDR2 SMNVEV (reference sequence). The CDR3 spans 15 residues. CDR3 residues: CASSRDRGLIYGYTF. In nucleotides, the CDR3 is TGTGCCAGCAGCCGGGACAGGGGGCTTATCTATGGCTACACCTTC.

This clonotype was seen a handful of times. This CDR3 is CASSYGGVNEKLFF. The CDR3 DNA sequence: TGCGCCAGCAGCTATGGGGGGGTTAATGAAAAACTGTTTTTT. The gene calls are TRBV5-1 and TRBJ1-4; a possible D gene is TRBD1 (5 bases). The ends were cut back, 3 bases at V and 4 bases at J, with 10 bases in the middle. Germline-derived CDR1 and CDR2 are SGHRS and YFSETQ. The CDR3 is made up of 14 amino acids.

This clonotype was seen at least ten times. V gene TRBV28 combines with J gene TRBJ1-2; D unresolved. The CDR3 runs 14 residues. V lost 3 bases and J 10 bases, leaving 18 bases between the germline ends. Per the germline V gene, CDR1 is MDHEN and CDR2 is SYDVKM. Here the CDR3 reads CASSFPPETFPYTF. CDR3 DNA: TGTGCCAGCAGTTTCCCCCCCGAGACGTTTCCCTACACCTTC.

In this sample, this clonotype turned up a few times. This chain links TRBV27 with TRBJ1-4; no definite D call. V lost 5 bases and J lost 0, with 7 bases in between. Germline assignment: CDR1 MNHEY and CDR2 SMNVEV (reference sequence). The CDR3 is made up of 14 amino acids. CDR3 sequence: CASSPLSTNEKLFF. The CDR3 bases are TGTGCCAGCAGTCCCCTATCAACTAATGAAAAACTGTTTTTT. The variable domain in full, with the rest retrieved from reference TRBV27 and TRBJ1-4, is EAQVTQNPRYLITVTGKKLTVTCSQNMNHEYMSWYRQDPGLGLRQIYYSMNVEVTDKGDVPEGYKVSRKEKRNFPLILESPSPNQTSLYFCASSPLSTNEKLFFGSGTQLSVL.

Many counts were recorded for this clonotype. The V and J genes are TRBV12-3 or TRBV12-4 and TRBJ1-5; D is ambiguous. With 3 bases removed from V and 2 bases from J, the gap between germline ends came to 11 bases. This CDR3 contains 15 residues. The CDR3 is CASSLPGDGNQPQHF. The CDR3 nucleotides read TGTGCCAGCAGTTTGCCAGGTGACGGCAATCAGCCCCAGCATTTT.

The sample holds a few counts of this clonotype. The chain has TRBV20-1 and TRBJ2-7; D is perhaps TRBD2 (6 bases). V dropped 2 bases and J dropped 1 base, with 9 bases sitting between them. Looked up from germline, CDR1 is DFQATT and CDR2 is SNEGSKA (reference sequence). The CDR3 has 13 amino acids. CDR3 nucleotides: TGCAGTGCTAGACAACTAGCATCCTACGAGCAGTACTTC. The encoded protein is CSARQLASYEQYF.

The chain couples TRBV30 to TRBJ1-3; D gene ambiguous. The germline V gene has CDR1 GTSNPN and CDR2 SVGIG (reference sequence). The CDR3 length is 11 residues. V dropped 4 bases and J dropped 3 bases, with 4 bases sitting between them. The CDR3 loop reads CAWTYGNTIYF. The CDR3 DNA reads TGTGCCTGGACATATGGAAACACCATATATTTT.

This clonotype was detected only a few times. The chain links TRBV7-9 to TRBJ2-2, with 7 bases aligning to TRBD2. Germline V CDR1 and CDR2: SEHNR, FQNEAQ (reference sequence). The trim removed 5 bases at V and 4 bases at J, leaving 10 bases unmatched. This CDR3 is 16 amino acids long. The CDR3 sequence: CASSLVGREITGELFF. CDR3 in DNA: TGTGCCAGCAGCCTCGTGGGGCGGGAGATCACCGGGGAGCTGTTTTTT.

The chain carries TRBV6-7 and TRBJ2-7; D remains unclear. TRBV6-7 counts as an open reading frame of uncertain function. V was pared by 6 bases and J by 4 bases, with 16 bases between. CDR3 length equals 14 residues. CDR3 coding DNA: TGTGCCAGCAGGCCGACATTCCACACTTACGAGCAGTACTTC. Translating it yields CASRPTFHTYEQYF.

This chain uses TRBV6-4 with TRBJ2-7, with 7 bases aligning to TRBD2. Trimming took 5 bases from V and 2 from J; bases not matched to a gene: 9. Germline lookup yields CDR1 MRHNA and CDR2 SNTAGT. The CDR3 loop spans 15 amino acids. CDR3 bases: TGTGCCAGCAGTCCCATGGGGGGGAGACCCTACGAGCAGTACTTC. It specifies CASSPMGGRPYEQYF.

This clonotype was detected only a few times. V and J are TRBV27 and TRBJ1-1, with 7 bases lining up with TRBD1. The CDR3 has 13 amino acids. J was trimmed by 7 bases and V by 5 bases; bases with no gene match: 7. Germline loops: CDR1 MNHEY, CDR2 SMNVEV (reference sequence). The CDR3 here is CASSPGQHFEAFF. CDR3 nucleotide sequence: TGTGCCAGCAGTCCGGGACAGCATTTTGAAGCTTTCTTT.

The chain recombines TRBV6-2 or TRBV6-3 with TRBJ2-2; maybe TRBD2 (5 bases). V was pared by 2 bases and J by 5 bases, with 15 bases between. From germline, CDR1 is MNHEY and CDR2 SVGEGT. The CDR3 spans 16 residues. This CDR3 reads CASSYRLFGSTGELFF. In nucleotides, the CDR3 is TGTGCCAGCAGTTACCGACTATTTGGGTCTACCGGGGAGCTGTTTTTT.

The rearrangement uses TRBV9 and TRBJ2-5, with 9 bases that match TRBD2. V lost 4 bases and J lost 4; bases outside the gene matches: 14. Germline V gene lookup returns CDR1 SGDLS and CDR2 YYNGEE. This CDR3 contains 17 residues. The CDR3: CASSLDAGTSNVETQYF. The DNA of the CDR3 is TGTGCCAGCAGCCTAGACGCCGGGACTAGCAACGTAGAGACCCAGTACTTC.

The chain carries TRBV5-4 and TRBJ1-2; 9 bases fit TRBD1. From germline, CDR1 is SGHNT and CDR2 YYREEE (reference sequence). The CDR3 covers 16 residues. Trimming at V came to 4 bases and at J to 4 bases, leaving 11 bases not matched to a gene. CDR3 in DNA: TGTGCCAGCAGCCAATCCGGGACAGGGCAGGTCTATGGCTACACCTTC. Encoded protein: CASSQSGTGQVYGYTF.

DNA of the CDR3: TGTGCCAGCAGCTTGCAGTGGACCTACGAGCAGTACTTC. Translating gives CASSLQWTYEQYF. The chain carries TRBV5-6 and TRBJ2-7; D call uncertain. This CDR3 has 13 amino acids. Germline V gives CDR1 SGHDT, CDR2 YYEEEE. Trimming shortened V by 1 base and J by 2 bases, and 7 bases separated the two germline ends.

The J gene is TRBJ1-4, the V gene TRBV11-2; 7 nucleotides align to TRBD1. Looked up from germline, CDR1 is SGHAT and CDR2 is FQNNGV. The CDR3 has 16 residues. V was pared by 3 bases and J by 5 bases, with 9 bases of the junction left unmatched. As DNA, the CDR3 is TGTGCCAGCAGCTTGGAACAGACAGGGATAAATGAAAAACTGTTTTTT. Translated: CASSLEQTGINEKLFF. Drawing the rest from reference TRBV11-2 and TRBJ1-4, the complete variable domain is EAGVAQSPRYKIIEKRQSVAFWCNPISGHATLYWYQQILGQGPKLLIQFQNNGVVDDSQLPKDRFSAERLKGVDSTLKIQPAKLEDSAVYLCASSLEQTGINEKLFFGSGTQLSVL.

The rearrangement joins TRBV9 to TRBJ1-1, with no clear D. V lost 0 bases and J lost 0, with 12 bases in between. The germline gives CDR1 SGDLS, CDR2 YYNGEE. The CDR3 runs to 16 residues. The CDR3, as DNA: TGTGCCAGCAGCGTAGCTCCCCAGAGCATGAACACTGAAGCTTTCTTT. This encodes CASSVAPQSMNTEAFF.